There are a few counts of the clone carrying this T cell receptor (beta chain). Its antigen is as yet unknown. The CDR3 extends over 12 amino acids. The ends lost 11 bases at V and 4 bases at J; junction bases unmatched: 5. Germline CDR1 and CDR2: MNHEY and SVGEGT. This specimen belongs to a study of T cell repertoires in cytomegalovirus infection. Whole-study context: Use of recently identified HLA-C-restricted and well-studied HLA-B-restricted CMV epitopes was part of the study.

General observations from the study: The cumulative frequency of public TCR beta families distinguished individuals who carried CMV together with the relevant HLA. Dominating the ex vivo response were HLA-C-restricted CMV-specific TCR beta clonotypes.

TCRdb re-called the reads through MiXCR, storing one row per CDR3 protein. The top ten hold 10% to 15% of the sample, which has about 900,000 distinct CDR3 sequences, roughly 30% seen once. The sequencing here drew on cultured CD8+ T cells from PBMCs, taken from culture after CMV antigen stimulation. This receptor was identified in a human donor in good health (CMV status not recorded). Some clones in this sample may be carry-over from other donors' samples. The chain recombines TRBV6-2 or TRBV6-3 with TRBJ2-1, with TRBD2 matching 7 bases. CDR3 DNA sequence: TGTGCCGGGGGGGTATCGTACAATGAGCAGTTCTTC. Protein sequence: CAGGVSYNEQFF.